These 27 T cell receptor beta chains were all obtained from the same sample, sequenced in a study of cytomegalovirus exposure and HLA in healthy donors. Researchers ran the PCR with 60 Vbeta and 13 Jbeta primers. Using immunoSEQ multiplex PCR, the repertoire was profiled, and TCRdb retains in-frame clones only, with some absent. The sample yields about 80,000 clones, around 77% seen once. Sequenced material: PBMCs. The receptors originated from a man aged 50 or older in good health and CMV-seronegative.

This sequence joins TRBV6-6 and TRBJ2-7; TRBD1 aligns across 9 bases. Per the germline V gene, CDR1 is MNHNY and CDR2 is SVGAGI (reference sequence). V lost 7 bases, J lost 6 bases, and 7 bases stayed unmatched. The CDR3 is 13 residues long. DNA for the CDR3: TGTGCCAGCAACCACGGACAGGGGCTCGAGCAGTACTTC. Amino acid sequence: CASNHGQGLEQYF.

This clone came up once. This chain joins TRBV7-9 and TRBJ2-1, with D perhaps matching TRBD2 (5 bases). Germline CDR1 is SEHNR and CDR2 is FQNEAQ (reference sequence). With 4 bases removed from V and 5 bases from J, the gap between germline ends came to 12 bases. The CDR3 is made up of 14 amino acids. The CDR3 spells CASSSPLRDNEQFF. For the CDR3, the DNA is TGTGCCAGCAGCTCACCTTTGCGGGACAATGAGCAGTTCTTC.

This rearrangement joins TRBV30 to TRBJ1-4; 9 bases are shared with TRBD1. The length of the CDR3 is 14 residues. The trim removed 2 bases at V and 8 bases at J, leaving 6 bases unmatched. Looked up from germline, CDR1 is GTSNPN and CDR2 is SVGIG (reference sequence). CDR3 protein: CAWSTGTGREKLFF. The CDR3 DNA sequence: TGTGCCTGGAGTACCGGGACAGGGAGGGAAAAACTGTTTTTT.

This clone has only one observation. At one end, the junction sequence differs from germline, possibly due to a read error. V and J are TRBV27 and TRBJ2-7; 10 bases align to TRBD2. Germline V gene lookup returns CDR1 MNHEY and CDR2 SMNVEV (reference sequence). This CDR3 spans 15 amino acids. This chain's CDR3 is CASGLGSGGSNEQYF. The CDR3 DNA sequence: TGTGCCAGCGGTTTAGGTAGCGGGGGGAGCAACGAGCAGTACTTC.

The chain has TRBV10-2 and TRBJ2-7; no definite D call. Trimming took 2 bases from V and 0 from J, leaving 5 bases between them. Germline loops: CDR1 WSHSY, CDR2 SAAADI. The CDR3 is 13 residues long. CDR3 bases: TGCGCCAGCAGTGAGCCAGACTCCTACGAGCAGTACTTC. Its translation is CASSEPDSYEQYF.

The sample holds one count of this clone. This chain joins TRBV12-5 and TRBJ2-1; tentative D call: TRBD2 (6 bases). V was pared by 6 bases and J by 0 bases, with 12 bases between. The germline V gene encodes CDR1 LGHNT and CDR2 FRNRAP. The CDR3 has 15 amino acids. The CDR3 spells CASGEGSSSYNEQFF. CDR3 bases: TGTGCTAGTGGGGAGGGGTCGAGCTCCTACAATGAGCAGTTCTTC.

The chain employs TRBV28 and TRBJ2-5; 11 bases fit TRBD2. Germline V gene lookup returns CDR1 MDHEN and CDR2 SYDVKM. The CDR3 runs to 15 residues. V lost 3 bases, J lost 3 bases, and 3 bases stayed unmatched. The CDR3 reads CASSFLLAGEETQYF. CDR3 sequence (DNA): TGTGCCAGCAGTTTCCTACTAGCGGGGGAAGAGACCCAGTACTTC. The full variable domain, rest sourced from reference TRBV28 and TRBJ2-5, is DVKVTQSSRYLVKRTGEKVFLECVQDMDHENMFWYRQDPGLGLRLIYFSYDVKMKEKGDIPEGYSVSREKKERFSLILESASTNQTSMYLCASSFLLAGEETQYFGPGTRLLVL.

V and J are TRBV9 and TRBJ2-3, with D perhaps matching TRBD2 (7 bases). CDR1 and CDR2 from the germline V gene are SGDLS and YYNGEE. The length of the CDR3 is 17 residues. The V end lost 0 bases, the J end lost 2 bases, and 16 bases lay between the germline ends. CDR3 sequence reads: CASSVAVGGAATDTQYF. In DNA, the CDR3 is TGTGCCAGCAGCGTAGCTGTGGGGGGGGCTGCCACAGATACGCAGTATTTT.

V gene TRBV9 combines with J gene TRBJ2-5; 9 nucleotides agree with TRBD2. Germline V gene sequence: CDR1 SGDLS, CDR2 YYNGEE. CDR3 length equals 16 residues. V shed 0 bases and J 5 bases; nucleotides not matched to a gene: 8. CDR3 DNA: TGTGCCAGCAGCGTAGCTTCGGCGGGGGGGAGTGAGACCCAGTACTTC. It yields the protein CASSVASAGGSETQYF.

The chain couples TRBV21-1 to TRBJ2-7; the D call in the table, TRBD2, was not verified against the DNA. TRBV21-1 is flagged as a pseudogene. This CDR3 comprises 14 residues. The CDR3 region is CARPNGGTSGGEYF. The CDR3 nucleotides read TGTGCCCGCCCGAATGGGGGGACTAGCGGAGGGGAGTACTTC.

The chain carries TRBV28 and TRBJ1-4; D gene unclear. Germline assignment: CDR1 MDHEN and CDR2 SYDVKM. The V and J ends lost 7 bases and 8 bases respectively, with 11 bases between them. The CDR3 sequence is 12 residues long. The CDR3 region is CASIGRDEKLFF. The CDR3 DNA sequence: TGTGCCAGCATCGGGAGAGACGAAAAACTGTTTTTT.

This sequence joins TRBV9 and TRBJ1-4; 9 nucleotides match TRBD1. CDR3 size: 15 residues. V shed 3 bases and J 8 bases; nucleotides not matched to a gene: 8. The germline CDR1 and CDR2 sequences are SGDLS and YYNGEE. For the CDR3, the DNA is TGTGCCAGCAGCGGACGTACAGGGGGCTGGGAAAAACTGTTTTTT. It yields the protein CASSGRTGGWEKLFF.

V is TRBV11-1 and J is TRBJ2-7; 9 positions match TRBD1. Germline loops: CDR1 SGHAT, CDR2 FQDESV (reference sequence). The CDR3 has 15 residues. J gave up 5 bases and V 4 bases, and 9 bases lay outside the gene matches. This CDR3 is CASSSPGQGANEQYF. CDR3 nucleotides: TGTGCCAGCAGCTCACCGGGACAGGGAGCCAACGAGCAGTACTTC.

The chain joins TRBV5-1 to TRBJ2-7; tentative D call: TRBD2 (6 bases). The CDR3 is 14 amino acids. Per germline, CDR1 SGHRS and CDR2 YFSETQ. V lost 4 bases to trimming and J lost 7 bases, with 18 bases between them. The CDR3 bases are TGCGCCAGCAGCACGGGGGATAACGTGGGGGAGCAGTACTTC. Encoded protein: CASSTGDNVGEQYF.

V and J are TRBV11-2 and TRBJ1-1; 9 positions match TRBD1. Per germline, CDR1 SGHAT and CDR2 FQNNGV. Germline trimming cut 0 bases from V and 8 bases from J; bases unmatched to any gene: 4. The CDR3 loop spans 14 amino acids. CDR3 coding DNA: TGTGCCAGCAGCTTAGAAGACAGGGGGAGCGAAGCTTTCTTT. Residues: CASSLEDRGSEAFF.

V gene TRBV5-1 combines with J gene TRBJ1-4; tentative D call: TRBD1 (6 bases). Germline V gives CDR1 SGHRS, CDR2 YFSETQ. There are 18 residues in the CDR3. V lost 0 bases and J 4 bases, leaving 19 bases between the germline ends. CDR3: CASSLVGGREAVNEKLFF. CDR3 sequence (DNA): TGCGCCAGCAGCTTGGTAGGGGGAAGGGAAGCAGTTAATGAAAAACTGTTTTTT.

This clone showed up just once. The sample contains more than one DNA sequence encoding this CDR3. The chain carries TRBV9 and TRBJ2-3; TRBD2 matches at 11 bases. V was clipped by 3 bases and J by 3 bases; unmatched bases: 6. CDR3 length: 16 residues. Looked up from germline, CDR1 is SGDLS and CDR2 is YYNGEE. The CDR3 sequence: CASSAGTSGGTDTQYF. CDR3 coding DNA: TGTGCCAGCAGCGCCGGGACTAGCGGTGGGACAGATACGCAGTATTTT.

The V call is TRBV28, the J call TRBJ2-3; D is possibly TRBD1 (6 bases). The V gene's germline CDR1 is MDHEN and CDR2 SYDVKM. The ends were cut back, 0 bases at V and 14 bases at J, with 12 bases in the middle. CDR3 length: 12 amino acids. In DNA form, the CDR3 reads TGTGCCAGCAGTTTATGGGACAGTGAGTGGTATTTT. The encoded protein is CASSLWDSEWYF.

The rearrangement joins TRBV6-5 to TRBJ1-1; possible D gene TRBD1, 5 bases. V lost 7 bases and J lost 11, with 14 bases in between. CDR1 and CDR2 (germline): MNHEY, SVGAGI. CDR3 length: 11 amino acids. The CDR3 nucleotides are TGTGCCAGCACCCTGGGGCTTCGGGCTTTCTTT. Residues: CASTLGLRAFF.

This chain joins TRBV28 and TRBJ1-1; no reliable D call. V lost 3 bases, J lost 1 base, and 9 bases lay in between. CDR1 is MDHEN and CDR2 is SYDVKM in the germline V gene. The CDR3 runs 14 residues. The CDR3 DNA follows: TGTGCCAGCAGTTTTCTGGCTGGGAACACTGAAGCTTTCTTT. It codes for CASSFLAGNTEAFF.

There are a few counts of this clone. This chain connects TRBV7-3 to TRBJ2-2; 8 nucleotides match TRBD2. Trimming at V came to 5 bases and at J to 3 bases, leaving 11 bases not matched to a gene. Germline V gives CDR1 SGHTA, CDR2 FQGTGA. CDR3 length equals 17 residues. DNA of the CDR3: TGTGCCAGCAGCGATCCGGACGGCGGGGGGTACACCGGGGAGCTGTTTTTT. Protein sequence: CASSDPDGGGYTGELFF. The full variable domain, completed using reference TRBV7-3 and TRBJ2-2, is GAGVSQTPSNKVTEKGKYVELRCDPISGHTALYWYRQSLGQGPEFLIYFQGTGAADDSGLPNDRFFAVRPEGSVSTLKIQRTERGDSAVYLCASSDPDGGGYTGELFFGEGSRLTVL.

The genes are TRBV5-1 and TRBJ2-3; 14 bases align to TRBD2. The length of the CDR3 is 16 residues. The germline V gene has CDR1 SGHRS and CDR2 YFSETQ. The ends lost 4 bases at V and 3 bases at J; junction bases unmatched: 4. CDR3 in amino acids: CASSTTSGGATDTQYF. As DNA, the CDR3 is TGCGCCAGCAGCACGACTAGCGGGGGGGCGACAGATACGCAGTATTTT.

This clone was observed once. V gene TRBV30 combines with J gene TRBJ2-7, with a possible D match to TRBD1 (6 bases). There are 13 residues in the CDR3. V gave up 2 bases and J gave up 5 bases, with 13 bases separating them. The germline gives CDR1 GTSNPN, CDR2 SVGIG (reference sequence). The CDR3 here is CAWSPQGYHEQYF. The CDR3 DNA reads as TGTGCCTGGAGTCCGCAGGGGTACCACGAGCAGTACTTC. The variable domain in full, completed from reference TRBV30 and TRBJ2-7, reads SQTIHQWPATLVQPVGSPLSLECTVEGTSNPNLYWYRQAAGRGLQLLFYSVGIGQISSEVPQNLSASRPQDRQFILSSKKLLLSDSGFYLCAWSPQGYHEQYFGPGTRLTVT.

This chain links TRBV6-4 with TRBJ2-1, with a possible D match to TRBD1 (6 bases). V was clipped by 2 bases and J by 8 bases, with 13 bases between them. Germline CDR1 is MRHNA and CDR2 is SNTAGT. The CDR3 covers 14 residues. The CDR3 region has the DNA TGTGCCAGCAGTGACCTTGGGGGCGAGGATGAGCAGTTCTTC. It is translated as CASSDLGGEDEQFF.

This rearrangement joins TRBV14 to TRBJ2-5; tentatively, D is TRBD2 (6 bases). CDR1 and CDR2 (germline): SGHDN, FVKESK. Between the trimmed V and J ends, which lost 3 bases and 2 bases, there was a span of 10 bases. CDR3 length: 14 amino acids. The CDR3: CASSHLAVQETQYF. As DNA, the CDR3 is TGTGCCAGCAGCCACTTAGCGGTACAAGAGACCCAGTACTTC.

This clone was picked up a small number of times. The chain couples TRBV27 to TRBJ2-7; 9 bases fit TRBD1. Germline CDR1 is MNHEY and CDR2 is SMNVEV (reference sequence). This CDR3 has 16 residues. The CDR3 DNA reads TGTGCGGCAGGAGATAACAGGGGGCATGTGCGGCACGAGCAGTACTTC. Amino acid sequence: CAAGDNRGHVRHEQYF.

The V and J genes are TRBV2 and TRBJ2-2; 7 nucleotides agree with TRBD1. Germline V gene data show CDR1 as SNHLY and CDR2 as FYNNEI. The CDR3 runs to 14 residues. Trimming took 6 bases from V and 7 from J; bases not matched to a gene: 8. This CDR3 reads CASRDRTPGGELFF. The CDR3 bases are TGTGCCAGCAGGGACAGGACCCCAGGCGGGGAGCTGTTTTTT.